The rows below give T cell receptor beta chains drawn from one sample of a study of blood T cells in healthy people across ages. Via MiXCR, TCRdb re-called the 5' RACE reads, giving one row per CDR3 protein. The data hold more than 600,000 distinct CDR3 sequences, with around 25% observed a single time. This sample also appeared in a second study, on T cells of mothers and their children.

Sequencing used blood. These receptors all stem from a boy younger than 18 in good health. The CDR3 runs from the conserved cysteine through the conserved F or W. D genes are given only for firm matches. A clone size is listed for some rows: how often the clone was seen (once, few, many), or a class if it is expanded.

TRBJ2-7 . TRBD1 TRBV28 CASSFGDRGYYEQYF TGTGCCAGCAGTTTCGGGGACAGGGGTTACTACGAGCAGTACTTC
TRBJ2-3 few . TRBV6-1 CASSAETLLDTQYF TGTGCCAGCAGTGCAGAAACCCTACTAGATACGCAGTATTTT
TRBJ2-7 few TRBD2 TRBV3-1 CASSQDASGSNEQYF TGTGCCAGCAGCCAAGACGCTAGCGGGAGCAACGAGCAGTACTTC
TRBJ2-1 . TRBD2 TRBV12-3/TRBV12-4 CASIIGLAGAEQFF TGTGCCAGCATTATTGGACTAGCGGGGGCTGAGCAGTTCTTC
TRBJ1-1 . . TRBV6-6 CASSYWGKSTEAFF TGTGCCAGCAGTTATTGGGGCAAGAGCACTGAAGCTTTCTTT
TRBJ1-3 . . TRBV6-5 CASNNGRSPGNTIYF TGTGCCAGCAATAATGGCAGGTCGCCTGGAAACACCATATATTTT
TRBJ1-4 . . TRBV2 CASSLGLGREKLFF TGTGCCAGCAGTCTGGGACTTGGGCGTGAAAAACTGTTCTTT
TRBJ2-3 . TRBD1 TRBV15 CATSTRTGGLTDTQYF TGTGCCACCAGCACTCGGACAGGGGGCCTCACAGATACGCAGTATTTT
TRBJ2-7 few TRBD1 TRBV3-1 CASSQGDRYYEQYF TGTGCCAGCAGCCAAGGGGACAGGTACTACGAGCAGTACTTC
TRBJ1-3 few . TRBV7-2 CASSQTSSGNTIYF TGTGCCAGCAGCCAGACCAGCTCTGGAAACACCATATATTTT
TRBJ2-7 once TRBD1 TRBV4-2 CASSQGQGTSSYEQYF TGTGCCAGCAGCCAAGGACAGGGAACTAGCTCCTACGAGCAGTACTTC
TRBJ1-4 few . TRBV6-1 CASSDGADYEKLFF TGTGCCAGCAGTGATGGGGCGGACTATGAAAAACTGTTTTTT
TRBJ2-5 few TRBD1 TRBV24-1 CATSDFGWTGFVETQYF TGTGCCACCAGTGATTTTGGGTGGACAGGGTTTGTGGAGACCCAGTACTTC
TRBJ2-3 . . TRBV12-3/TRBV12-4 CATRPGFARNTQYF TGTGCCACACGTCCGGGATTTGCAAGGAATACGCAGTATTTT
TRBJ2-7 . . TRBV9 CASSVEGREQYF TGTGCCAGCAGCGTAGAGGGAAGGGAGCAGTACTTC
TRBJ1-6 . . TRBV3-1 CASSHRGNSPLHF TGTGCCAGCAGCCACCGGGGCAATTCACCCCTCCACTTT
TRBJ1-5 . . TRBV4-2 CASSRVPGPNQPQHF TGTGCCAGCAGCCGGGTCCCGGGTCCCAATCAGCCCCAGCATTTT
TRBJ1-1 many . TRBV5-1 CASSLGGDTEAFF TGTGCCAGCAGCTTAGGGGGGGACACTGAAGCTTTCTTT
TRBJ2-3 . . TRBV20-1 CSAYTDTDTQYF TGCAGTGCTTACACAGACACAGATACGCAGTATTTT
TRBJ2-2 once TRBD1 TRBV29-1 CSVDRGWTGELFF TGCAGCGTGGACAGGGGGTGGACCGGGGAGCTGTTTTTT
TRBJ2-7 . . TRBV20-1 CSARSGANYEQYF TGCAGTGCTAGATCCGGGGCTAACTACGAGCAGTACTTC
TRBJ2-7 . . TRBV12-3/TRBV12-4 CASSLFGPGTYEQYF TGTGCCAGCAGTTTATTTGGACCGGGGACCTACGAGCAGTACTTC
TRBJ2-6 . . TRBV6-1 CASSEADSGANVLTF TGTGCCAGCAGTGAAGCTGACTCTGGGGCCAACGTCCTGACTTTC
TRBJ2-7 many TRBD1 TRBV6-5 CASSYRQGEYEQYF TGTGCCAGCAGTTATAGGCAGGGGGAATACGAGCAGTACTTC
TRBJ1-4 few TRBD1 TRBV7-9 CASSWDRGPEKLFF TGTGCCAGCAGCTGGGACAGGGGGCCTGAAAAACTGTTTTTT
TRBJ1-1 few . TRBV11-2 CASSFQGRNTEAFF TGTGCCAGCAGCTTCCAGGGACGGAACACTGAAGCTTTCTTT
TRBJ2-3 few . TRBV29-1 CSVPDPDTQYF TGCAGCGTTCCGGACCCCGATACGCAGTATTTT
TRBJ2-3 . TRBD2 TRBV5-1 CASSPTLAGGADTQYF TGCGCCAGCAGCCCCACCCTAGCGGGAGGGGCAGATACGCAGTATTTT
TRBJ1-3 . . TRBV4-3 CASSQDFSRSGNTIYF TGCGCCAGCAGCCAAGATTTTTCGCGCTCTGGAAACACCATATATTTT
TRBJ2-5 . . TRBV29-1 CSVLGGTDQTGETQYF TGCAGCGTTCTAGGCGGGACAGACCAAACTGGGGAGACCCAGTACTTC
TRBJ2-4 . . TRBV3-1 CASSPGSKNIQYF TGTGCCAGCAGCCCGGGGTCCAAAAACATTCAGTACTTC
TRBJ2-5 . . TRBV10-3 CAISDSRETQYF TGTGCCATCAGTGATAGTCGGGAGACCCAGTACTTC
TRBJ2-5 . . TRBV6-2/TRBV6-3 CASSYPSDSYQETQYF TGTGCCAGCAGTTACCCTTCGGACTCGTACCAAGAGACCCAGTACTTC